This T cell receptor (beta chain) emerged from a study of tumor and adjacent non-tumor tissue in lung cancer. Study-level results: In normal lung, the top 100 clones were significantly more dominant than in tumor. Shorter survival was associated with higher TCR diversity in tumors. TCR diversity was significantly greater in tumor than normal lung tissue.

Three rounds of nested PCR, following a modified ARM-PCR protocol, produced the TCRbeta library. MiXCR, applied by TCRdb to the multiplex PCR reads, yields one record per CDR3 protein. The data show about 43,000 distinct CDR3 sequences, roughly 60% seen once. No cell sorting was done before RNA was extracted from the tissue. The normal lung tissue was taken more than 3 cm from the tumor edge. Note on this clonotype: Its antigen is not identified.

Source material: distant non-tumor lung tissue. This sequence was found in a man aged 45-65 years with non-small cell lung cancer.

The CDR3 sequence is CASSSDTTRSGPFF. Here the CDR3 DNA reads TGTGCCAGCAGCTCAGATACCACCAGGAGTGGGCCGTTCTTC. The chain joins TRBV11-2 to TRBJ2-1; no firm D call. There are 14 residues in the CDR3. The V end was cut by 4 bases, the J end by 15 bases, with 22 bases between. Germline CDR1 is SGHAT and CDR2 is FQNNGV.